A selection of T cell receptor beta chains follows, all from one sample in a study of CD8+ T cells in alopecia areata. Sequencing used immunoSEQ multiplex PCR; TCRdb keeps in-frame clones, though not all of them. The sample has about 110,000 clones; approximately 55% are singletons. Sequences were derived from CD4+ T cells sorted from blood, sampled at week 24, from a patient treated with tofacitinib. These receptors originate from a human donor with alopecia areata. Both conserved end residues are part of each CDR3. A D gene is named only where the DNA matches it firmly. Where a row states a size, it is once, few, many or the class of an expanded clone; other rows omit it.

len: 11; abundance: few; d_gene: -; v_gene: TRBV2; j_gene: TRBJ2-4; CDR3nt: TGTGCCAGCAGTGAGTCCGGGAAACAGTACTTC; CDR3aa: CASSESGKQYF
len: 15; abundance: -; d_gene: TRBD1; v_gene: TRBV7-9; j_gene: TRBJ2-7; CDR3nt: TGTGCCAGCAGCCAAGAAGGGACAGGGGAGGACGAGCAGTACTTC; CDR3aa: CASSQEGTGEDEQYF
len: 16; abundance: -; d_gene: TRBD2; v_gene: TRBV7-8; j_gene: TRBJ2-3; CDR3nt: TGTGCCAGCAGCTTTGCTAGCGGGGGGGACACAGATACGCAGTATTTT; CDR3aa: CASSFASGGDTDTQYF
len: 12; abundance: -; d_gene: -; v_gene: TRBV5-1; j_gene: TRBJ2-7; CDR3nt: TGCGCCAGCAGCACCGGGGGCTTCGAGCAGTACTTC; CDR3aa: CASSTGGFEQYF
len: 15; abundance: once; d_gene: -; v_gene: TRBV4-2; j_gene: TRBJ2-1; CDR3nt: TGTGCCAGCAGCCAAGTCGGGGGCTCCTACAATGAGCAGTTCTTC; CDR3aa: CASSQVGGSYNEQFF
len: 13; abundance: -; d_gene: -; v_gene: TRBV19; j_gene: TRBJ1-1; CDR3nt: TGTGCCAGTAGTATCCAGGGTTACACTGAAGCTTTCTTT; CDR3aa: CASSIQGYTEAFF
len: 13; abundance: -; d_gene: -; v_gene: TRBV7-9; j_gene: TRBJ2-5; CDR3nt: TGTGCCAGCAGCCGAGGCGAATACACTTTCCAGTACTTC; CDR3aa: CASSRGEYTFQYF
len: 14; abundance: -; d_gene: TRBD2; v_gene: TRBV9; j_gene: TRBJ2-1; CDR3nt: TGTGCCAGCAGCGTAGAGGGACTAGCGGGGCCGCAGTTCTTC; CDR3aa: CASSVEGLAGPQFF
len: 16; abundance: -; d_gene: -; v_gene: TRBV4-1; j_gene: TRBJ2-7; CDR3nt: TGCGCCAGCAGCCAAGATGGTAGACAGGCCCTCTACGAGCAGTACTTC; CDR3aa: CASSQDGRQALYEQYF
len: 17; abundance: -; d_gene: TRBD1; v_gene: TRBV5-1; j_gene: TRBJ2-6; CDR3nt: TGCGCCAGCGGGGGGACAGGGCTTTCCTCTGGGGCCAACGTCCTGACTTTC; CDR3aa: CASGGTGLSSGANVLTF
len: 15; abundance: -; d_gene: TRBD2; v_gene: TRBV30; j_gene: TRBJ2-2; CDR3nt: TGTGCCTGGAAGGCTAGCGGGGGTTACACCGGGGAGCTGTTTTTT; CDR3aa: CAWKASGGYTGELFF
len: 16; abundance: -; d_gene: -; v_gene: TRBV4-3; j_gene: TRBJ1-6; CDR3nt: TGCGCCAGCAGCCAAGAGGCCCTCCGGGGGGATTCACCCCTCCACTTT; CDR3aa: CASSQEALRGDSPLHF
len: 14; abundance: few; d_gene: TRBD1; v_gene: TRBV5-1; j_gene: TRBJ2-5; CDR3nt: TGCGCCAGCAGCTCCGGGACAGGGGAAGAGACCCAGTACTTC; CDR3aa: CASSSGTGEETQYF
len: 13; abundance: few; d_gene: TRBD2; v_gene: TRBV4-2; j_gene: TRBJ2-2; CDR3nt: TGTGCCAGCAGCCAAGAGGGACTACGGGAGCTGTTTTTT; CDR3aa: CASSQEGLRELFF
len: 15; abundance: -; d_gene: TRBD1; v_gene: TRBV7-2; j_gene: TRBJ1-1; CDR3nt: TGTGCCAGCAGCTCCGGACAGGGAGGACACACTGAAGCTTTCTTT; CDR3aa: CASSSGQGGHTEAFF
len: 15; abundance: -; d_gene: TRBD1; v_gene: TRBV7-9; j_gene: TRBJ1-2; CDR3nt: TGTGCCAGCAGCTGGGGACAGGGGGCCACCTATGGCTACACCTTC; CDR3aa: CASSWGQGATYGYTF
len: 13; abundance: -; d_gene: TRBD2; v_gene: TRBV23-1; j_gene: TRBJ2-1; CDR3nt: TGCGCCAGCATGACTAGCGGGGATAATGAGCAGTTCTTC; CDR3aa: CASMTSGDNEQFF
len: 11; abundance: -; d_gene: -; v_gene: TRBV5-1; j_gene: TRBJ1-2; CDR3nt: TGCGCCAGCAGCCAAGAGGGTGGCTACACCTTC; CDR3aa: CASSQEGGYTF
len: 12; abundance: -; d_gene: -; v_gene: TRBV30; j_gene: TRBJ2-3; CDR3nt: TGTGCCTGCTCTGTGGGGTTTAATACGCAGTATTTT; CDR3aa: CACSVGFNTQYF
len: 11; abundance: once; d_gene: -; v_gene: TRBV6-6; j_gene: TRBJ2-3; CDR3nt: TGTGCCACCACCTTGGGGCATACGCAGTATTTT; CDR3aa: CATTLGHTQYF
len: 11; abundance: -; d_gene: -; v_gene: TRBV20-1; j_gene: TRBJ2-7; CDR3nt: TGCAGTGTTTCACAGGGAAACGAGCAGTACTTC; CDR3aa: CSVSQGNEQYF
len: 14; abundance: -; d_gene: TRBD1; v_gene: TRBV6-5; j_gene: TRBJ1-1; CDR3nt: TGTGCCAGCAGTTACCCGGGACAGGGTATGGAAGCTTTCTTT; CDR3aa: CASSYPGQGMEAFF
len: 11; abundance: -; d_gene: -; v_gene: TRBV30; j_gene: TRBJ1-1; CDR3nt: TGTGCCGGGGGCCGTAGCACTGAAGCTTTCTTT; CDR3aa: CAGGRSTEAFF
len: 13; abundance: -; d_gene: TRBD2; v_gene: TRBV11-2; j_gene: TRBJ2-5; CDR3nt: TGTGCCAGCAGCTTAGAACTAGCGGAGACCCAGTACTTC; CDR3aa: CASSLELAETQYF
len: 14; abundance: -; d_gene: -; v_gene: TRBV10-3; j_gene: TRBJ2-5; CDR3nt: TGTGCCATCAGGGGATCGATTGAACAAGAGACCCAGTACTTC; CDR3aa: CAIRGSIEQETQYF
len: 15; abundance: few; d_gene: TRBD1; v_gene: TRBV4-3; j_gene: TRBJ1-6; CDR3nt: TGCGCCAGCAGCCATGCCGGGACAGGGAATTCACCCCTCCACTTT; CDR3aa: CASSHAGTGNSPLHF
len: 13; abundance: -; d_gene: -; v_gene: TRBV5-1; j_gene: TRBJ2-5; CDR3nt: TGCGCCAGCAGTCGCGGGACCCAAGAGACCCAGTACTTC; CDR3aa: CASSRGTQETQYF
len: 13; abundance: once; d_gene: -; v_gene: TRBV6-1; j_gene: TRBJ2-6; CDR3nt: TGTGCCAGCAGTGAGCACGGGGCCAACGTCCTGACTTTC; CDR3aa: CASSEHGANVLTF
len: 14; abundance: -; d_gene: TRBD1; v_gene: TRBV5-4; j_gene: TRBJ1-6; CDR3nt: TGTGCCAGCAGCCAGAGGGACAGGGGTTCACCCCTCCACTTT; CDR3aa: CASSQRDRGSPLHF
len: 15; abundance: -; d_gene: -; v_gene: TRBV2; j_gene: TRBJ1-6; CDR3nt: TGTGCCAGCAGTGAAGCGTTAGCAGGGGTTTCACCCCTCCACTTT; CDR3aa: CASSEALAGVSPLHF
len: 13; abundance: -; d_gene: TRBD1; v_gene: TRBV27; j_gene: TRBJ2-7; CDR3nt: TGTGCCAGCAGACGGGGACAGGCCTACGAGCAGTACTTC; CDR3aa: CASRRGQAYEQYF
len: 15; abundance: many; d_gene: -; v_gene: TRBV6-5; j_gene: TRBJ1-5; CDR3nt: TGTGCCAGCAGTATCGGGTCAGGTAGCAATCAGCCCCAGCATTTT; CDR3aa: CASSIGSGSNQPQHF
len: 14; abundance: -; d_gene: TRBD1; v_gene: TRBV2; j_gene: TRBJ2-7; CDR3nt: TGTGCCAGCACCGCTAGACAGGGGGCTGACGAGCAGTACTTC; CDR3aa: CASTARQGADEQYF
len: 12; abundance: -; d_gene: -; v_gene: TRBV29-1; j_gene: TRBJ1-2; CDR3nt: TGCAGCGTTGAGGCAGGAGACTATGGCTACACCTTC; CDR3aa: CSVEAGDYGYTF
len: 14; abundance: -; d_gene: -; v_gene: TRBV7-2; j_gene: TRBJ2-7; CDR3nt: TGTGCCAGCAGTTCGTCTCGCCAGATCTACGAGCAGTACTTC; CDR3aa: CASSSSRQIYEQYF
len: 12; abundance: few; d_gene: -; v_gene: TRBV7-2; j_gene: TRBJ2-7; CDR3nt: TGTGCCAGCAGCGCCAGCTCCTACGAGCAGTACTTC; CDR3aa: CASSASSYEQYF
len: 17; abundance: -; d_gene: TRBD2; v_gene: TRBV5-1; j_gene: TRBJ2-6; CDR3nt: TGCGCCAGCAGTGCCCCGACTAGCGGGGGGACTGCCAACGTCCTGACTTTC; CDR3aa: CASSAPTSGGTANVLTF
len: 14; abundance: -; d_gene: TRBD1; v_gene: TRBV5-1; j_gene: TRBJ2-7; CDR3nt: TGCGCCAGCAGCCCGGGGACAGGATCCTACGAGCAGTACTTC; CDR3aa: CASSPGTGSYEQYF
len: 17; abundance: -; d_gene: -; v_gene: TRBV27; j_gene: TRBJ1-2; CDR3nt: TGTGCCAGCAGTTTGTATAGACCCGAAGTAGCCAACTATGGCTACACCTTC; CDR3aa: CASSLYRPEVANYGYTF
len: 19; abundance: -; d_gene: -; v_gene: TRBV7-2; j_gene: TRBJ2-3; CDR3nt: TGTGCCAGCAGCTTAACCTGGCTAGCCCAGACGACGAGCACAGATACGCAGTATTTT; CDR3aa: CASSLTWLAQTTSTDTQYF
len: 15; abundance: -; d_gene: -; v_gene: TRBV5-1; j_gene: TRBJ1-5; CDR3nt: TGCGCCAGCAGCTTGTTGGGGGGATCCCATCAGCCCCAGCATTTT; CDR3aa: CASSLLGGSHQPQHF
len: 12; abundance: -; d_gene: TRBD1; v_gene: TRBV10-3; j_gene: TRBJ2-3; CDR3nt: TGTGCCATCAGGACAGGGTCAGATACGCAGTATTTT; CDR3aa: CAIRTGSDTQYF
len: 15; abundance: -; d_gene: TRBD2; v_gene: TRBV5-1; j_gene: TRBJ2-3; CDR3nt: TGCGCCAGCCGGCGGGGGGCAGAAAGCACAGATACGCAGTATTTT; CDR3aa: CASRRGAESTDTQYF
len: 13; abundance: -; d_gene: TRBD2; v_gene: TRBV2; j_gene: TRBJ2-5; CDR3nt: TGTGCCAGCAGCAGACTAGCGGAGGAGACCCAGTACTTC; CDR3aa: CASSRLAEETQYF
len: 14; abundance: few; d_gene: -; v_gene: TRBV5-6; j_gene: TRBJ2-5; CDR3nt: TGTGCCAGCAGCCTGGACGGGGTCCAAGAGACCCAGTACTTC; CDR3aa: CASSLDGVQETQYF
len: 13; abundance: few; d_gene: -; v_gene: TRBV19; j_gene: TRBJ2-3; CDR3nt: TGTGCCAGTGGAACATCTGGGGCAGATACGCAGTATTTT; CDR3aa: CASGTSGADTQYF
len: 16; abundance: -; d_gene: TRBD1; v_gene: TRBV27; j_gene: TRBJ1-2; CDR3nt: TGTGCCAGCAGTTCCCTCGGTGGGACAGCCGCCAGTGGCTACACCTTC; CDR3aa: CASSSLGGTAASGYTF
len: 15; abundance: few; d_gene: -; v_gene: TRBV13; j_gene: TRBJ1-2; CDR3nt: TGTGCCAGCAGCTATATCCCACAGAGTAACTATGGCTACACCTTC; CDR3aa: CASSYIPQSNYGYTF
len: 12; abundance: -; d_gene: -; v_gene: TRBV7-2; j_gene: TRBJ2-5; CDR3nt: TGTGCCAGCAGCGCGCCGTGGGAGACCCAGTACTTC; CDR3aa: CASSAPWETQYF
len: 12; abundance: once; d_gene: -; v_gene: TRBV7-9; j_gene: TRBJ1-6; CDR3nt: TGTGCCAGCAGCTTGCCGAATTCACCCCTCCACTTT; CDR3aa: CASSLPNSPLHF
len: 15; abundance: -; d_gene: -; v_gene: TRBV29-1; j_gene: TRBJ2-3; CDR3nt: TGCAGCGTAGCCATGACTAGTAAGGCAACAGATACGCAGTATTTT; CDR3aa: CSVAMTSKATDTQYF
len: 15; abundance: few; d_gene: -; v_gene: TRBV7-9; j_gene: TRBJ1-2; CDR3nt: TGTGCCAGCAGCTCCTTCCGGGACGAAAAGTATGGCTACACCTTC; CDR3aa: CASSSFRDEKYGYTF
len: 15; abundance: few; d_gene: -; v_gene: TRBV9; j_gene: TRBJ2-7; CDR3nt: TGTGCCAGCAGCCCCGGACAGGGAGGGGGTTACGAGCAGTACTTC; CDR3aa: CASSPGQGGGYEQYF
len: 15; abundance: -; d_gene: TRBD1; v_gene: TRBV29-1; j_gene: TRBJ2-7; CDR3nt: TGCAGCGTAGGTTCCGGGACAGGGAAAGTCTACGAGCAGTACTTC; CDR3aa: CSVGSGTGKVYEQYF
len: 15; abundance: -; d_gene: -; v_gene: TRBV6-1; j_gene: TRBJ2-6; CDR3nt: TGTGCCAGCAGTGGAGGGTCGTCTGGGGCCAACGTCCTGACTTTC; CDR3aa: CASSGGSSGANVLTF